In this sample, the clone carrying this T cell receptor (beta chain) turned up a few times. A single base separates this from a much larger clone, so it may be a read error. The data belong to a study of T cells in Graves' hyperthyroidism and ophthalmopathy. The investigators amplified TCR beta CDR3 regions from RNA transcripts. The HTBI primer set drove a first-round RT-PCR of the TCR CDR3. TCRdb passed the multiplex PCR reads through MiXCR, listing each CDR3 protein once. The profile shows a few hundred thousand distinct CDR3 sequences, 13% to 15% of them singletons. The clonotype was recovered from a woman in her 40s with Graves' hyperthyroidism that later progressed to Graves' ophthalmopathy. Sequenced: blood.

CDR3 coding DNA: TGTGCCAGCAGTTTAATGGGGGGGGACACTGAAGCTTTCTTT. Protein product: CASSLMGGDTEAFF. This chain uses TRBV27 with TRBJ1-1; D is possibly TRBD1 (5 bases). Trimming took off 2 bases at V and 3 bases at J, with 10 bases between the two ends. Germline CDR1 is MNHEY and CDR2 is SMNVEV (reference sequence). This CDR3 spans 14 amino acids.